This T cell receptor (beta chain) came from a study of radiotherapy plus CTLA-4 blockade in lung cancer. Study at large: Patients showed objective responses in under 20% of cases and disease control in roughly 34%.

The CDR3 is made up of 13 amino acids. V lost 0 bases to trimming and J lost 7 bases, with 8 bases between them. CDR1 is SGDLS, CDR2 YYNGEE, per germline. Study-level findings and limits: Tumor-derived TCR clones expanded in blood after radiotherapy plus ipilimumab. Early clone dynamics of blood T cells, plus interferon-beta, reportedly predicted response best.

Sequencing was performed with immunoSEQ multiplex PCR; in TCRdb, only in-frame clones are kept and a portion is missing. The table shows 75,000 to 100,000 clones, with around nine tenths occurring only once. In chemo-refractory metastatic non-small-cell lung cancer, patients got ipilimumab CTLA-4 blockade together with focal radiation. With regard to this clone: The target antigen is unknown.

This sample comprised peripheral blood, obtained from a patient treated with radiotherapy plus ipilimumab. The sequence was obtained from a human donor with non-small cell lung cancer that progressed on radiotherapy plus ipilimumab. V gene TRBV9 combines with J gene TRBJ1-3; perhaps TRBD1 as D (5 bases). The CDR3 protein is CASSVVGGNTIYF. CDR3 DNA: TGTGCCAGCAGCGTAGTTGGGGGGAACACCATATATTTT.